This passage covers 4 T cell receptor beta chains from one sample sequenced in a study of cytotoxic CD8 clonotypes in ibrutinib-treated CLL. Produced via immunoSEQ multiplex PCR; TCRdb's table is partial and in-frame only. The sample lists roughly 56,000 clones, more than 70% occurring once. Sequenced here: PBMCs, sampled after 12 months of ibrutinib treatment. The receptors were gathered from a human donor with chronic lymphocytic leukemia.

This clone was seen more than once but under ten times. J is TRBJ2-5 and V is TRBV6-5; D is perhaps TRBD1 (5 bases). CDR1 and CDR2 (germline): MNHEY, SVGAGI. The CDR3 is 13 residues long. V lost 2 bases and J lost 5, with 9 bases in between. In DNA, the CDR3 is TGTGCCAGCAGTTACCAGGGTGCTGAGACCCAGTACTTC. Amino acids: CASSYQGAETQYF.

The rearrangement links TRBV7-2 to TRBJ2-7; D is tentatively TRBD1 or TRBD2 (5 bases each). The CDR3 loop spans 14 amino acids. CDR1 and CDR2 (germline): SGHTA, FQGNSA. Deletions cut 5 bases from V and 6 bases from J, with 17 bases between. CDR3: CASSASKGSVEQYF. Written as DNA, the CDR3 is TGTGCCAGCAGCGCATCCAAGGGGAGTGTCGAGCAGTACTTC.

The chain carries TRBV7-9 and TRBJ2-1, with a weak D call TRBD2 (6 bases). The germline gives CDR1 SEHNR, CDR2 FQNEAQ (reference sequence). CDR3 size: 14 residues. V gave up 9 bases and J gave up 9 bases, with 21 bases separating them. CDR3 loop: CASRRADNLGEQFF. For the CDR3, the DNA is TGTGCCAGTCGGAGGGCGGACAACCTCGGTGAGCAGTTCTTC.

The chain joins TRBV7-3 to TRBJ2-7, with D perhaps matching TRBD2 (6 bases). The CDR3 has 15 residues. Trimming shortened V by 5 bases and J by 2 bases, and 16 bases separated the two germline ends. The V gene's germline CDR1 is SGHTA and CDR2 FQGTGA. The CDR3, as DNA: TGTGCCAGCAGCCCGTCCCCGGGAGCGGCCTACGAGCAGTACTTC. The encoded protein is CASSPSPGAAYEQYF.